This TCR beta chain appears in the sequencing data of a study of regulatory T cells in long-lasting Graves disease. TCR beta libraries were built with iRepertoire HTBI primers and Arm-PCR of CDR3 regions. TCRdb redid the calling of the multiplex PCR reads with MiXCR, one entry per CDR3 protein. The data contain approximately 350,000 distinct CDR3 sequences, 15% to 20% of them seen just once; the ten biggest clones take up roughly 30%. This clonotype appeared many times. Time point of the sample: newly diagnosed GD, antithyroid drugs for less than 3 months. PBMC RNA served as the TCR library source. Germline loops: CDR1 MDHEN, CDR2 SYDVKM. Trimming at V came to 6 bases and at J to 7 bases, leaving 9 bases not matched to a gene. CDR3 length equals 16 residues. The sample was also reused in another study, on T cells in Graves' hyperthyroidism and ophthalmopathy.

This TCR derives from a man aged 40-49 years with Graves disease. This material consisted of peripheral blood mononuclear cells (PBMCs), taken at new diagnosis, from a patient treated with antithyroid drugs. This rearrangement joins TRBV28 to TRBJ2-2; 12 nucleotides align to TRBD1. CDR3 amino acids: CASSPGTGGWIGELFF. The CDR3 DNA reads TGTGCCAGCAGCCCTGGGACAGGGGGCTGGATCGGGGAGCTGTTTTTT.